This T cell receptor beta chain was sequenced during a study of Ad26.COV2.S vaccination and SARS-CoV-2 variants (TCRdb year 2021). Regarding the research as a whole: Vaccine-arm donors were drawn from COV1001, a multicentre, randomized, double-blind, placebo-controlled phase I-IIa trial of Ad26.COV2.S in healthy adults. Blinding of investigators to trial group allocation was maintained during experiments and outcome assessment. Participants in the trial were split at random into five groups of five each, receiving low-dose or high-dose Ad26.COV2.S once or twice, or else placebo on both occasions. TCRbeta repertoire sequencing was used to assess the specificity and breadth of SARS-CoV-2-reactive T cell receptors after Ad26.COV2.S vaccination. A total of about 30 samples were included in the TCR-sequenced set, comprising around 20 Ad26.COV2.S vaccine recipients, 5 placebo recipients and 8 SARS-CoV-2 convalescent individuals. Dosing of Ad26.COV2.S was intramuscular, at either 5x10^10 or 1x10^11 viral particles, delivered as one shot or as two shots spaced 56 days apart.

Paper-wide results and their limitations: The study was not powered to compare responses between vaccine doses or regimens. Higher spike-specific TCR breadth was observed in Ad26.COV2.S recipients than in placebo recipients (P = 0.0014). The authors noted that total T cell responses may have been underestimated by the TCR breadth and depth analyses. Vaccine and placebo recipients had comparable non-spike TCR breadth, which fits with the vaccine containing only spike. Substantial breadth of spike-specific CD8+ and CD4+ T cell responses was reported after vaccination.

The sample's treatment or condition, from its label and the paper: roughly 18 received Ad26.COV2.S at low or high dose, single or two shots; about 5 received placebo; per-sample allocation not given. Repertoires of vaccine and placebo recipients were sequenced from samples taken on day 63 after the first injection. In Cohort 1b, about 25 adults aged 18-55 years were enrolled at a single site in Boston, USA, between 29 July and 7 August 2020. Ad26.COV2.S was a replication-incompetent adenovirus type 26 vector that expressed a prefusion-stabilized SARS-CoV-2 spike protein derived from the original Wuhan strain. TCRbeta CDR3 regions were sequenced with the immunoSEQ Assay. After extraction, genomic DNA underwent amplification by bias-controlled multiplex PCR, followed by high-throughput sequencing. The authors' pipeline ran thus. To quantify the absolute abundance of every unique TCRbeta CDR3 region, sequences were collapsed and filtered. T cell fraction was estimated by normalizing TCRbeta template counts to usable DNA, with usable DNA measured through amplification of reference genes found in all nucleated cells. Repertoire TCRs were annotated as SARS-CoV-2-specific when V gene, CDR3 amino acid sequence and J gene were exactly matched to a known reactive TCR set. The reference SARS-CoV-2 TCR set was obtained from MIRA and was filtered for enrichment in COVID-19-positive ImmuneCODE repertoires, whereby public or cross-reactive TCRs were removed. Drawing on the MIRA antigens, annotated TCRs were analysed further at the level of specific ORF or position within ORF. Breadth was defined as annotated unique rearrangements over total unique productive rearrangements; depth was the summed frequency of those rearrangements. Group comparisons of TCR breadth used two-sided Wilcoxon rank-sum tests. The source is immuneACCESS, and TCRdb retained only in-frame sequences with V and J called. Part of the clones is not carried over; for the studies checked, unresolved V genes explain less than half of this, and the remainder is unexplained. The DNA gave D and trimming, while V, J and clone size come from that table. This sample gives roughly 320,000 clones in total; about nine tenths of them show up just once. The top ten hold about 3.5% of the sample.

In the germline V gene (reference sequence), CDR1 corresponds to GTSNPN and CDR2 to SVGIG. The CDR3 measures 14 amino acids from cysteine to phenylalanine. Just CDR3 DNA is preserved here, 42 bases in frame from base 1. Trimming removed 3 bases from V and 5 bases from J, leaving 13 bases between the germline ends. In this sample, this clone turned up once. The target of this receptor is not known. It has no much larger one-base neighbor in the sample; base qualities were not kept. The sequence is built from TRBV30 and TRBJ1-4, with an unclear D gene assignment. Sequences were derived from peripheral blood, sampled in a trial of Ad26.COV2.S vaccine versus placebo. The sequence was collected from a person aged 18-65 years who received the Ad26.COV2.S COVID-19 vaccine or a placebo. The nucleotide sequence is given as TGTGCCTGGAGCTACCTGCGGAGGAATGAAAAACTGTTTTTT. It specifies CAWSYLRRNEKLFF.